The present T cell receptor beta chain was sequenced within a study of immune evolution from preneoplasia to lung adenocarcinoma. TCRdb's table, derived via immunoSEQ multiplex PCR, lists solely in-frame clones and lacks some. Among about 6,400 clones listed, around 85% were seen once. The germline V gene encodes CDR1 WSHSY and CDR2 SAAADI. Trimming stripped 2 bases from V and 11 bases from J, with 18 bases between. This CDR3 comprises 14 residues. Patients had resection in Japan or China between about 2013 and 2017. The rearrangement uses TRBV10-2 and TRBJ2-5; a weak D match, TRBD2 (5 bases). The receptor was derived from a person between 50 and 69 years old with lung adenocarcinoma. Source material: FFPE minimally invasive lung adenocarcinoma tissue. CDR3 sequence: CASSELDPLGEQYF. The CDR3 DNA reads as TGCGCCAGCAGTGAGCTAGATCCACTGGGAGAGCAGTACTTC.